This T cell receptor (beta chain) emerged from a study of CD8 T cells in Susac syndrome (dated 2019 in TCRdb). Context from the whole study: Whether CD8+ T cell activation and differentiation in Susac syndrome was antigen driven was tested using repertoire sequencing. The study compared CD8+ T cell repertoire clonality among 11 to 12 healthy donors, around 14 Susac syndrome patients and approximately 16 multiple sclerosis patients. Broader findings and caveats from the paper: The number of individuals in the TCR sequencing and HLA analysis was acknowledged as relatively small.

Peripheral blood CD8+ and CD4+ T cells from healthy donors, Susac syndrome patients and multiple sclerosis patients were profiled by high-throughput TCR beta sequencing. Multiple sclerosis controls were treatment-naive patients with stable or active relapsing-remitting disease fulfilling revised McDonald criteria. Bulk CD8+ and CD4+ T cells were purified magnetically by negative isolation, whereas CD8+ TEMRA cells were enriched by FACS. Blood was collected in EDTA tubes and processed within 24 hours, with PBMCs isolated through density gradient centrifugation. PBMCs destined for TCR sequencing were cryopreserved in liquid nitrogen and later thawed in a 37 °C water bath. The sorted or isolated CD4+, CD8+ and CD8+ TEMRA cells had a purity of 90% or higher. Its CDR3 holds 14 amino acids, cysteine through phenylalanine. The read is trimmed to its CDR3 DNA, 42 bases read in frame from base 1. Trimming takes 2 bases off V and 5 bases off J; junction bases not matched to a gene: 2. The germline V gene (reference sequence) gives CDR1 as DFQATT and CDR2 as SNEGSKA.

A remark on this clonotype: Its antigen specificity is not known. No quality values exist for individual bases; no much larger clone is one base distant.

RNA was extracted using the RNeasy kit, and roughly 0.5 to 1 microgram was reverse transcribed with random hexamers. TCR beta CDR3 regions were amplified with the immunoSEQ multiplex PCR assay covering 54 Vbeta and 13 Jbeta segments. To correct PCR amplification bias, a synthetic template baseline was used for both primer optimization and computational correction. Per the source publication's procedure: Reads were assigned to V, D and J genes according to IMGT and analyzed in immunoSEQ Analyzer, with only productive sequences retained. Clonality was computed as one minus Shannon entropy normalized by log2 of the number of productive unique sequences. For each patient and control, public and private clones were evaluated among the 100 most prevalent clones. Clones were defined as Susac-specific if absent from the healthy and MS cohorts, from some 1,000 published viral clones and from other ImmuneACCESS disease sequences. The public reads were quality trimmed at Q25 with fastp and then assembled into clones with MiXCR by TCRdb, keeping productive beta chains. Merged by CDR3 protein, the rows form single entries marked with the most common genes and DNA. TCRdb's processing, not the study's, gives the V and J calls here. A total of about 150,000 distinct CDR3 sequences appear in this sample, 85% to 95% of them only once. The ten largest clones capture 0.21% of the sample.

Sequencing was done on a sample of CD8+ T cells from PBMCs. This chain joins TRBV20-1 to TRBJ2-1; 11 bases in the junction line up with TRBD2. The clonotype originates from a human donor with multiple sclerosis. The nucleotides are TGCAGTGCTAGATCGACTAGCGGGGACAATGAGCAGTTCTTC. This translates into CSARSTSGDNEQFF.